Shown below are 15 T cell receptor beta chains from a single sample sequenced in a study of blood T cell repertoires in COVID-19. Here immunoSEQ multiplex PCR was the method, and the copy in TCRdb shows in-frame clones only, minus some. The repertoire holds around 220,000 clones, with 87% as singletons. The source material was PBMCs or T cells enriched from blood (not recorded which). These receptors came from a woman in her twenties or thirties with acute COVID-19.

This sequence joins TRBV13 and TRBJ2-2, with a weak D call TRBD1 (5 bases). The germline V gene encodes CDR1 PRHDT and CDR2 FYEKMQ (reference sequence). Trimming took off 1 base at V and 3 bases at J, with 12 bases between the two ends. This CDR3 is built from 16 residues. Written as DNA, the CDR3 is TGTGCCAGCAGCTTAGTAGGGCAGGGATACACCGGGGAGCTGTTTTTT. Translation gives CASSLVGQGYTGELFF.

The chain is built from TRBV10-3 and TRBJ1-3, with TRBD1 identical over 8 bases. The ends lost 4 bases at V and 4 bases at J; junction bases unmatched: 6. Germline-derived CDR1 and CDR2 are ENHRY and SYGVKD. The CDR3 is made up of 15 amino acids. The chain's CDR3 is CAISVDRGPGNTIYF. In DNA, the CDR3 is TGTGCCATCAGTGTCGACAGGGGACCAGGAAACACCATATATTTT.

In DNA, the CDR3 is TGCGCCAGCAGCCAAGGGTTTGGGCAGGGGTTTTCACCCCTCCACTTT. This gives the protein CASSQGFGQGFSPLHF. The genes are TRBV4-1 and TRBJ1-6; D is perhaps TRBD1 (6 bases). CDR3 size: 16 residues. Germline V gene sequence: CDR1 MGHRA, CDR2 YSYEKL. Trimming cost V 1 base and J 9 bases, with 16 bases left between them.

J is TRBJ1-4 and V is TRBV6-9, with no clear D. Trimming stripped 8 bases from V and 5 bases from J, with 15 bases between. There are 14 residues in the CDR3. The germline gives CDR1 MNHGY, CDR2 SVAAGI. The chain's CDR3 is CASLRRPGNEKLFF. CDR3 nucleotide sequence: TGTGCCAGCCTTAGGCGTCCGGGGAATGAAAAACTGTTTTTT.

This chain joins TRBV19 and TRBJ1-4; no definite D call. The germline gives CDR1 LNHDA, CDR2 SQIVND (reference sequence). Trimming took 3 bases from V and 7 from J, leaving 9 bases between them. The CDR3 is made up of 13 amino acids. CDR3 in DNA: TGTGCCAGTAGTATTAGGCGGGGTGAAAAACTGTTTTTT. It codes for CASSIRRGEKLFF.

CDR3 in DNA: TGTGCCAGCAGCTTGGGGAGGGGATCTAACTATGGCTACACCTTC. Amino acids: CASSLGRGSNYGYTF. The chain employs TRBV7-9 and TRBJ1-2; a weak D match, TRBD1 (5 bases). The CDR3 is 15 residues long. V was clipped by 3 bases and J by 0 bases, with 11 bases between them. Germline V CDR1 and CDR2: SEHNR, FQNEAQ (reference sequence).

This chain uses TRBV20-1 with TRBJ1-2; 7 nucleotides line up with TRBD1. This CDR3 is 12 amino acids long. The V gene end was trimmed by 3 bases and the J gene end by 9 bases; junction bases not matched to a gene: 7. The germline CDR1 and CDR2 sequences are DFQATT and SNEGSKA (reference sequence). CDR3 in DNA: TGCAGTGCTAGTACAGGGGCTGCGAGCTACACCTTC. Its translation: CSASTGAASYTF.

The chain recombines TRBV18 with TRBJ1-5; TRBD1 matches 8 bases. Losses at the gene ends were 1 base for V and 7 bases for J; bases not matched to a gene: 12. Germline lookup yields CDR1 KGHSH and CDR2 LQKENI. The CDR3 spans 17 residues. The CDR3 sequence: CASSPRANQGAGQPQHF. CDR3 DNA: TGTGCCAGCTCACCACGGGCCAATCAGGGGGCGGGCCAGCCCCAGCATTTT.

This chain joins TRBV2 and TRBJ2-7; D gene ambiguous. CDR3 length: 10 residues. V gave up 8 bases and J gave up 6 bases, with 8 bases separating them. Germline V gene lookup returns CDR1 SNHLY and CDR2 FYNNEI. The CDR3 loop reads CASSLLEQYF. DNA for the CDR3: TGTGCCAGCTCCCTCCTCGAGCAGTACTTC.

The rearrangement links TRBV5-1 to TRBJ2-5; D not resolved. Per germline, CDR1 SGHRS and CDR2 YFSETQ. The V end was cut by 2 bases, the J end by 5 bases, with 13 bases between. The CDR3 loop spans 14 amino acids. The CDR3 is CASSFSGAVETQYF. The CDR3 nucleotides read TGCGCCAGCAGCTTTTCCGGTGCGGTCGAGACCCAGTACTTC.

The J gene is TRBJ2-3, the V gene TRBV27; 8 nucleotides agree with TRBD2. The CDR3 runs 16 residues. V lost 1 base and J lost 0; bases outside the gene matches: 3. Looked up from germline, CDR1 is MNHEY and CDR2 is SMNVEV (reference sequence). In DNA, the CDR3 is TGTGCCAGCAGTTTATTGTCTAGCGGGAGCACAGATACGCAGTATTTT. This gives the protein CASSLLSSGSTDTQYF.

The rearrangement links TRBV2 to TRBJ1-2; TRBD1 matches at 7 bases. V lost 7 bases to trimming and J lost 2 bases; unmatched junction nucleotides: 7. Germline CDR1 and CDR2: SNHLY and FYNNEI. This CDR3 region has 14 residues. CDR3 in amino acids: CASKLGQINYGYTF. CDR3 sequence (DNA): TGTGCCAGCAAGCTGGGACAGATAAACTATGGCTACACCTTC.

The genes are TRBV14 and TRBJ1-3, with D possibly being TRBD1 (6 bases). Germline CDR1 and CDR2: SGHDN and FVKESK. The CDR3 loop spans 15 amino acids. Deletions cut 5 bases from V and 3 bases from J, with 14 bases between. The CDR3 nucleotides are TGTGCCAGCAGCTTCCATAGGACAGTTGGAAACACCATATATTTT. As protein: CASSFHRTVGNTIYF.

This chain links TRBV3-1 (or the pseudogene TRBV3-2) with TRBJ2-3, with a weak D call TRBD2 (5 bases). Trimming took off 1 base at V and 6 bases at J, with 17 bases between the two ends. Germline CDR1 LGHDT, CDR2 YNNKEL (reference sequence). CDR3 length: 16 residues. The CDR3: CASSQGTGKAKDTQYF. The CDR3 DNA reads TGTGCCAGCAGCCAAGGGACGGGGAAAGCAAAGGATACGCAGTATTTT.

The rearrangement joins TRBV21-1 to TRBJ1-1; the tabulated D call, TRBD1, remains unverified against the DNA. TRBV21-1 is tagged as a pseudogene. This CDR3 region has 14 residues. The chain's CDR3 is CASSKGTGDTEAFF. The DNA of the CDR3 is TGTGCCAGCAGCAAGGGGACAGGGGACACTGAAGCTTTCTTT.